These T cell receptor beta chains were read from a single sample in a study of T-cell memory formation after mild COVID-19. TCRdb ran MiXCR on the 5' RACE reads and lists one entry per CDR3 protein. The table shows hundreds of thousands of distinct CDR3 sequences, with 25% to 30% occurring only once. Sequencing used PBMCs or a T cell subset sorted from them (not recorded which). These receptors originate from an adult woman who had mild COVID-19 (a few samples of this study predate the infection). Cell type and time point are not known. Both conserved end residues are part of each CDR3. A D gene is named only where the DNA matches it firmly. Clone size is not always given. Where it is, it says once, few, many or a class for expanded clones.

d_call	j_call	clone_size	v_call	cdr3_aa	cdr3_nt
-	TRBJ2-1	-	TRBV24-1	CATSDSAYNEQFF	TGTGCCACCAGTGATAGTGCCTACAATGAGCAGTTCTTC
TRBD1	TRBJ1-1	-	TRBV20-1	CSASRQGFSNTEAFF	TGCAGTGCTAGTAGACAGGGATTCTCTAACACTGAAGCTTTCTTT
-	TRBJ2-6	few	TRBV12-3/TRBV12-4	CASSLNVLTF	TGTGCCAGCAGCCTTAACGTCCTGACTTTC
-	TRBJ2-7	-	TRBV4-2	CASSQDWSGYRSYEQYF	TGTGCCAGCAGCCAAGATTGGTCTGGGTATAGGTCCTACGAGCAGTACTTC
-	TRBJ2-1	-	TRBV9	CASSGNNEQFF	TGTGCCAGCAGCGGTAACAATGAGCAGTTCTTC
-	TRBJ1-1	-	TRBV18	CASSPAQGQLNTEAFF	TGTGCCAGCTCACCAGCGCAGGGACAACTGAACACTGAAGCTTTCTTT
-	TRBJ2-7	-	TRBV2	CASSDGRGYEQYF	TGTGCCAGCAGTGACGGCAGGGGCTACGAGCAGTACTTC
TRBD1	TRBJ2-3	many	TRBV6-6	CASSYPRDRGRLTQYF	TGTGCCAGCAGTTACCCCCGGGACAGGGGGCGTCTTACGCAGTATTTT
TRBD2	TRBJ2-1	-	TRBV5-1	CASSLGRLAVPEQFF	TGCGCCAGCAGCTTGGGTCGGCTAGCGGTCCCTGAGCAGTTCTTC
-	TRBJ1-1	-	TRBV4-2	CASSPRMGVNTEAFF	TGTGCCAGCAGTCCCCGTATGGGGGTGAACACTGAAGCTTTCTTT
-	TRBJ1-1	-	TRBV10-3	CAISESPSEAFF	TGTGCCATCAGTGAGAGCCCGAGTGAAGCTTTCTTT
TRBD1	TRBJ1-2	-	TRBV5-1	CASSLVPGGDYGYTF	TGCGCCAGCAGCTTGGTACCAGGGGGAGACTATGGCTACACCTTC
TRBD1	TRBJ1-2	-	TRBV29-1	CSVVEEDRAYYGYTF	TGCAGCGTTGTGGAAGAGGACAGGGCATACTATGGCTACACCTTC
-	TRBJ1-2	-	TRBV20-1	CSASRVGGTHGYTF	TGCAGTGCTTCGAGGGTAGGCGGAACCCATGGCTACACCTTC
TRBD1	TRBJ2-7	-	TRBV20-1	CSASRPGQAYEQYF	TGCAGTGCTAGTCGGCCGGGACAGGCCTACGAGCAGTACTTC
TRBD2	TRBJ2-5	few	TRBV20-1	CSARPVGAGDQETQYF	TGCAGTGCTAGGCCCGTAGGAGCGGGAGACCAAGAGACCCAGTACTTC
TRBD2	TRBJ2-3	many	TRBV29-1	CSVNSGRGADTQYF	TGCAGCGTTAATAGCGGGAGAGGTGCAGATACGCAGTATTTT
-	TRBJ1-5	few	TRBV15	CATSGDYSNQPQHF	TGTGCCACCAGCGGCGACTATAGCAATCAGCCCCAGCATTTT
-	TRBJ1-6	-	TRBV7-2	CASSSRTGSSYNSPLHF	TGTGCCAGCAGCTCACGGACGGGGAGCTCCTATAATTCACCCCTCCACTTT
-	TRBJ1-5	-	TRBV10-3	CAISGSEPQHF	TGTGCCATCAGTGGCTCGGAGCCCCAGCATTTT
-	TRBJ2-1	few	TRBV20-1	CSARPLVGNEQFF	TGCAGTGCTAGACCCCTAGTGGGAAATGAGCAGTTCTTC
TRBD1	TRBJ2-3	few	TRBV5-1	CASSLDGTVTTQYF	TGCGCCAGCAGCTTAGATGGGACAGTGACCACGCAGTATTTT
-	TRBJ2-7	-	TRBV7-9	CASSSKGLSYEQYF	TGTGCCAGCAGCTCAAAGGGACTGAGCTACGAGCAGTACTTC
TRBD2	TRBJ2-1	few	TRBV7-9	CASSLPTDTSGSGQFF	TGTGCCAGCAGCTTACCGACGGATACTAGCGGGAGTGGTCAGTTCTTC
-	TRBJ1-5	few	TRBV24-1	CATSDPAGTEKPNQPQHF	TGTGCCACCAGTGATCCCGCCGGGACGGAGAAACCCAATCAGCCCCAGCATTTT
TRBD2	TRBJ2-5	-	TRBV6-6	CASPPGAGDLQETQYF	TGTGCCAGCCCCCCAGGAGCGGGGGACTTACAAGAGACCCAGTACTTC
TRBD2	TRBJ2-1	few	TRBV20-1	CSAPPWGGSSYNEQFF	TGCAGTGCTCCTCCATGGGGGGGGAGCTCCTACAATGAGCAGTTCTTC
-	TRBJ2-1	few	TRBV7-8	CASSYPFGEPYNEQFF	TGTGCCAGCAGCTACCCCTTCGGGGAGCCCTACAATGAGCAGTTCTTC
TRBD2	TRBJ2-3	-	TRBV5-1	CASSLASSGTPDTQYF	TGCGCCAGCAGCTTGGCGAGTAGCGGGACGCCAGATACGCAGTATTTT
-	TRBJ2-7	-	TRBV18	CASSPKDEQYF	TGTGCCAGCTCACCAAAGGACGAGCAGTACTTC
TRBD1	TRBJ2-2	many	TRBV5-5	CASSWTGAMNTGELFF	TGTGCCAGCAGCTGGACAGGGGCCATGAACACCGGGGAGCTGTTTTTT
TRBD2	TRBJ2-1	many	TRBV5-5	CASSPGLAGVNEQFF	TGTGCCAGCAGCCCGGGACTAGCGGGAGTCAATGAGCAGTTCTTC
-	TRBJ2-5	-	TRBV29-1	CSVGQGRMETQYF	TGCAGCGTTGGTCAGGGGCGGATGGAGACCCAGTACTTC
TRBD1	TRBJ1-2	once	TRBV18	CASSPAGQGMSPNYGYTF	TGTGCCAGCTCACCGGCGGGACAGGGAATGTCCCCAAACTATGGCTACACCTTC
TRBD2	TRBJ2-7	-	TRBV29-1	CSVGGLVSGSLAYEQYF	TGCAGCGTTGGGGGTTTAGTTAGCGGGAGCTTAGCCTACGAGCAGTACTTC
-	TRBJ2-2	-	TRBV13	CASSLVGPELFF	TGTGCCAGCAGCTTGGTGGGCCCGGAGCTGTTTTTT
TRBD1	TRBJ2-7	few	TRBV30	CASTFRDSSYEQYF	TGTGCCTCGACTTTCCGGGACAGTTCCTACGAGCAGTACTTC
TRBD2	TRBJ2-1	-	TRBV10-3	CAISESHSGKDEQFF	TGTGCCATCAGTGAGTCACATAGCGGGAAGGATGAGCAGTTCTTC
TRBD1	TRBJ1-2	-	TRBV5-1	CASSSGQGEYGYTF	TGCGCCAGCAGCTCTGGACAGGGCGAGTATGGCTACACCTTC
-	TRBJ2-3	few	TRBV12-3/TRBV12-4	CASINPGWGTDTQYF	TGTGCCAGCATTAACCCTGGTTGGGGCACAGATACGCAGTATTTT
-	TRBJ2-7	-	TRBV6-2/TRBV6-3	CASSYGTFSAYARELEQYF	TGTGCCAGCAGTTACGGAACGTTTTCCGCGTACGCCCGGGAGCTCGAGCAGTACTTC
-	TRBJ2-7	-	TRBV4-3	CASSQGPGLSSYEQYF	TGCGCCAGCAGCCAGGGCCCAGGACTTTCCTCCTACGAGCAGTACTTC
-	TRBJ2-7	once	TRBV11-3	CASSPPGTWRNYEQYF	TGTGCCAGCAGCCCTCCCGGGACTTGGCGGAACTACGAGCAGTACTTC
TRBD2	TRBJ2-1	-	TRBV4-1	CASSQTTSGRSWEQFF	TGCGCCAGCAGCCAAACGACTAGCGGGAGGTCGTGGGAGCAGTTCTTC
-	TRBJ1-2	-	TRBV11-2	CASSRSGTNYGYTF	TGTGCCAGCAGTCGTTCCGGGACCAACTATGGCTACACCTTC
TRBD2	TRBJ2-1	few	TRBV4-3	CASSQGLAGAINEQFF	TGCGCCAGCAGCCAAGGGCTAGCGGGGGCGATTAATGAGCAGTTCTTC
TRBD2	TRBJ2-4	-	TRBV18	CAGSALAGEGFANIQYF	TGTGCCGGCTCGGCTCTAGCGGGGGAAGGTTTCGCAAACATTCAGTACTTC
TRBD2	TRBJ2-2	-	TRBV20-1	CSAYPPGLAGGPGTGELFF	TGCAGTGCTTATCCTCCGGGACTAGCGGGGGGGCCGGGCACCGGGGAGCTGTTTTTT
TRBD1	TRBJ2-1	-	TRBV11-3	CASSFGQVPGNEQFF	TGTGCCAGCAGCTTCGGACAGGTGCCTGGCAATGAGCAGTTCTTC
-	TRBJ1-2	few	TRBV5-1	CASSDLDGYTF	TGCGCCAGCAGCGACCTGGATGGCTACACCTTC
TRBD1	TRBJ2-1	-	TRBV4-1	CASSQGHTGQEPYNEQFF	TGCGCCAGCAGCCAAGGACACACCGGACAGGAGCCCTACAATGAGCAGTTCTTC
-	TRBJ2-1	-	TRBV5-1	CASSPWDGSNEQFF	TGCGCCAGCAGCCCATGGGATGGTTCTAATGAGCAGTTCTTC
-	TRBJ1-1	-	TRBV6-2/TRBV6-3	CASSYLGTEAFF	TGTGCCAGCAGTTACTTAGGCACTGAAGCTTTCTTT
-	TRBJ2-3	-	TRBV20-1	CSAVEGPSTDTQYF	TGCAGTGCCGTTGAAGGACCTAGCACAGATACGCAGTATTTT
-	TRBJ2-6	-	TRBV2	CASSPFSGANVLTF	TGTGCCAGCAGTCCGTTCTCTGGGGCCAACGTCCTGACTTTC
-	TRBJ2-1	-	TRBV11-3	CASSFPGVVEQFF	TGTGCCAGCAGCTTCCCGGGGGTGGTTGAGCAGTTCTTC
-	TRBJ2-7	-	TRBV30	CAWSPLAALDSYEQYF	TGTGCCTGGAGCCCCTTGGCAGCGTTGGACTCCTACGAGCAGTACTTC
TRBD2	TRBJ2-1	-	TRBV7-9	CASSAPGTSGNEQFF	TGTGCCAGCAGCGCCCCCGGGACTAGCGGAAATGAGCAGTTCTTC
-	TRBJ2-1	-	TRBV10-3	CAISESENEQFF	TGTGCCATCAGTGAGTCCGAAAATGAGCAGTTCTTC
-	TRBJ2-7	-	TRBV28	CASSGSQGSYEQYF	TGTGCCAGCAGCGGGAGTCAGGGGTCTTACGAGCAGTACTTC